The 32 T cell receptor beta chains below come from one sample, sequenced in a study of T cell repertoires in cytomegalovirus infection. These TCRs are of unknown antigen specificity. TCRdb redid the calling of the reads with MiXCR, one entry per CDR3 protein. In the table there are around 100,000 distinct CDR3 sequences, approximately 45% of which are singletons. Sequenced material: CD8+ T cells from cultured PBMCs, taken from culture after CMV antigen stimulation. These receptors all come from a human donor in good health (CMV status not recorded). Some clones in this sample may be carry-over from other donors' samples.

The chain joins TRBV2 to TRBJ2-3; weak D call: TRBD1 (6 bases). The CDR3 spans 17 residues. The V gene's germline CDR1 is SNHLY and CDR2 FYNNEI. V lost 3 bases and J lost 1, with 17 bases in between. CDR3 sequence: CASSDRGSLWGTDTQYF. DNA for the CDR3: TGTGCCAGCAGTGACAGGGGTTCTTTATGGGGCACAGATACGCAGTATTTT.

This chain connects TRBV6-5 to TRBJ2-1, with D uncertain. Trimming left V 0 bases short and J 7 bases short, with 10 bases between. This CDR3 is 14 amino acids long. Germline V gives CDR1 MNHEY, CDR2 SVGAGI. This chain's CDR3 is CASSYSKTMNEQFF. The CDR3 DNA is TGTGCCAGCAGTTACTCGAAGACCATGAATGAGCAGTTCTTC.

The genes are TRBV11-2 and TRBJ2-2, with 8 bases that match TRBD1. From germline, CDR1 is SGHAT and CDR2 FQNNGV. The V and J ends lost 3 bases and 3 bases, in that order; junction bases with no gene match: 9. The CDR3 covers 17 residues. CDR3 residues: CASSLEFGQGYTGELFF. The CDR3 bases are TGTGCCAGCAGCTTGGAATTCGGACAGGGATACACCGGGGAGCTGTTTTTT.

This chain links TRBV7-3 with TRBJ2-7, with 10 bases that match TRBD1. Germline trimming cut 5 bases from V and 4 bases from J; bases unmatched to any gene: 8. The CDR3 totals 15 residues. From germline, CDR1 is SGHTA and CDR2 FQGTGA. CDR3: CASSASGTGAYEQYF. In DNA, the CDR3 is TGTGCCAGCAGCGCTTCCGGGACAGGGGCTTACGAGCAGTACTTC.

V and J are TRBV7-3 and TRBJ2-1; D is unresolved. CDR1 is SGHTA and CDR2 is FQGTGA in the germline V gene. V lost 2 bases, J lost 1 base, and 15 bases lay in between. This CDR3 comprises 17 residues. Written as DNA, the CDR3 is TGTGCCAGCAGCTTAGTAGGAGCAAGCCCATCCTACAATGAGCAGTTCTTC. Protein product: CASSLVGASPSYNEQFF.

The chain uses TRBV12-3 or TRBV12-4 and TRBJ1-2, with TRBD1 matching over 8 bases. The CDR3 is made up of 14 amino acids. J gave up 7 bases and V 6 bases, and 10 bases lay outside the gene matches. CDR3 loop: CASSKDRVLSGYTF. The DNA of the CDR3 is TGTGCCAGCAGCAAGGACAGGGTATTATCTGGCTACACCTTC.

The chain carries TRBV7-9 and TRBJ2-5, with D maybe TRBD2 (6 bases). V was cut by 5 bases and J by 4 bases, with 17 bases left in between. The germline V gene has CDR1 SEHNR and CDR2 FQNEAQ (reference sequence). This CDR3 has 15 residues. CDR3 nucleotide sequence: TGTGCCAGCAGCCCTCGGGTTTTGGGGGGAGAGACCCAGTACTTC. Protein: CASSPRVLGGETQYF.

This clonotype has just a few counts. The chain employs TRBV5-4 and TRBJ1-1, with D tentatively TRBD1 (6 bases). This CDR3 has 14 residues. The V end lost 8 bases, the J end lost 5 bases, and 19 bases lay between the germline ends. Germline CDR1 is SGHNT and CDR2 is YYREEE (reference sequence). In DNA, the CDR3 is TGTGCCAGGATCGACAGGACGGGGCGAACTGAAGCTTTCTTT. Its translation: CARIDRTGRTEAFF.

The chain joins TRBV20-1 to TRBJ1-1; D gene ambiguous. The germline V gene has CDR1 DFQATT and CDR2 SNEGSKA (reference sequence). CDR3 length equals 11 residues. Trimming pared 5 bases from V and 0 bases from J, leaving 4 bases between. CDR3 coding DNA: TGCAGTGCTCATTTGAACACTGAAGCTTTCTTT. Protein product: CSAHLNTEAFF.

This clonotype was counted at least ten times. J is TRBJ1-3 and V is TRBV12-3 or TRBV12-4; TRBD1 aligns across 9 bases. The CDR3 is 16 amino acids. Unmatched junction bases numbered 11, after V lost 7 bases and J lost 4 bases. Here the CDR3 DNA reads TGTGCCAGCACTAACCCCGGGACAGGGAACGGAAACACCATATATTTT. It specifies CASTNPGTGNGNTIYF.

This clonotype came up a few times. This CDR3 reads CASSAGRNTEAFF. In nucleotides, the CDR3 is TGTGCCAGTAGTGCCGGGAGAAACACTGAAGCTTTCTTT. This chain connects TRBV19 to TRBJ1-1; D gene ambiguous. Germline-derived CDR1 and CDR2 are LNHDA and SQIVND (reference sequence). The ends were cut back, 5 bases at V and 2 bases at J, with 9 bases in the middle. CDR3 length: 13 amino acids. The entire variable domain, with the rest obtained from reference TRBV19 and TRBJ1-1, is as follows: DGGITQSPKYLFRKEGQNVTLSCEQNLNHDAMYWYRQDPGQGLRLIYYSQIVNDFQKGDIAEGYSVSREKKESFPLTVTSAQKNPTAFYLCASSAGRNTEAFFGQGTRLTVV.

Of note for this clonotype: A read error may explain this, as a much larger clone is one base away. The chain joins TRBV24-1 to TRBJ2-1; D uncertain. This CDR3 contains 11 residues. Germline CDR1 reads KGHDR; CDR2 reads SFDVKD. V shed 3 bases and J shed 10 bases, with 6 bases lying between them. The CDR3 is CATSDTLEQFF. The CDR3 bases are TGTGCCACCAGTGATACCTTGGAGCAGTTCTTC.

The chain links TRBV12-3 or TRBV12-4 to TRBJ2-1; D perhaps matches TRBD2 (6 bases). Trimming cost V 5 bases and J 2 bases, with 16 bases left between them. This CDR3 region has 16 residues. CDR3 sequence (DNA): TGTGCCAGCAGTCCCCCGGGAGTAAGCACCTACAATGAGCAGTTCTTC. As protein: CASSPPGVSTYNEQFF.

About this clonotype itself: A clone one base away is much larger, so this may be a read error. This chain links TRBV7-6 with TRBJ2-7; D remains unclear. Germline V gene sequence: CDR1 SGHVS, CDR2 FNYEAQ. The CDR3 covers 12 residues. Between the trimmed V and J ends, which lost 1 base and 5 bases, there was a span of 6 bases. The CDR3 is CASSLDSDEQYF. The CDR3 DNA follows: TGTGCCAGCAGCTTAGACAGCGACGAGCAGTACTTC.

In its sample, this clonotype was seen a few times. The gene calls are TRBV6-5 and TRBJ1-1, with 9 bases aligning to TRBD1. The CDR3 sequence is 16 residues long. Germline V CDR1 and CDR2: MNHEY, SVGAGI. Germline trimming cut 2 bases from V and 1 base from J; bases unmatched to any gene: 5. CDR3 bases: TGTGCCAGCAGTTACCCCCCGGGACAGGGGAACACTGAAGCTTTCTTT. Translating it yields CASSYPPGQGNTEAFF.

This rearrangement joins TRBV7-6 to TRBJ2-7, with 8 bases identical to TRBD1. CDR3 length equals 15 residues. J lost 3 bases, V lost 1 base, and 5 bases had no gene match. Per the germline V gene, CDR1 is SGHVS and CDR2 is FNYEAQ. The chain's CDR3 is CASSLEGTGLYEQYF. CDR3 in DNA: TGTGCCAGCAGCTTAGAGGGGACAGGCCTCTACGAGCAGTACTTC.

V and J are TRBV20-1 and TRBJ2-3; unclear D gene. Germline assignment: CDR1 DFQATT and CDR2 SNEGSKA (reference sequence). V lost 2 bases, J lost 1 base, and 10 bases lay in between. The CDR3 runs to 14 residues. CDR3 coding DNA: TGCAGTGCTAGACAGGCCGGAGGCACAGATACGCAGTATTTT. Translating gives CSARQAGGTDTQYF.

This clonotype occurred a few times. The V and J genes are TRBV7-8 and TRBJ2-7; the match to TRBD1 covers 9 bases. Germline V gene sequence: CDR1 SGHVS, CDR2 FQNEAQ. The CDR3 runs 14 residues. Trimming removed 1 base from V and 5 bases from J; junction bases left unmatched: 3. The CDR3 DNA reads TGTGCCAGCAGCTTAGTACAGGGGGCCAACGAGCAGTACTTC. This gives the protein CASSLVQGANEQYF. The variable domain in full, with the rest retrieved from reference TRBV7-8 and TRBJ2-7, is GAGVSQSPRYKVAKRGQDVALRCDPISGHVSLFWYQQALGQGPEFLTYFQNEAQLDKSGLPSDRFFAERPEGSVSTLKIQRTQQEDSAVYLCASSLVQGANEQYFGPGTRLTVT.

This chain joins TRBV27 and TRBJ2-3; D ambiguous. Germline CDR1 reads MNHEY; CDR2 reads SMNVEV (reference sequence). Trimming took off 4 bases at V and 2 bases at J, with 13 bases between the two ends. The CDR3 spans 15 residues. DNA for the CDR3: TGTGCCAGCAGTTATGGGCGGAGATACACAGATACGCAGTATTTT. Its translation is CASSYGRRYTDTQYF.

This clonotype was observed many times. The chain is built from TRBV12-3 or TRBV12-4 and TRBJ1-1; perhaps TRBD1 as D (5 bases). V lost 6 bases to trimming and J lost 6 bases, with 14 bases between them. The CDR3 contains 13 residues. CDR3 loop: CASRAGWGAEAFF. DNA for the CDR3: TGTGCCAGCAGGGCCGGTTGGGGGGCTGAAGCTTTCTTT.

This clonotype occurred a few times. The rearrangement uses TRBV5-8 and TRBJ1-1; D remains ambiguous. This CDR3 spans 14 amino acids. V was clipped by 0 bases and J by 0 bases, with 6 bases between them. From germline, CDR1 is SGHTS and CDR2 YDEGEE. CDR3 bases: TGTGCCAGCAGCTTGGGCAGCATGAACACTGAAGCTTTCTTT. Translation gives CASSLGSMNTEAFF.

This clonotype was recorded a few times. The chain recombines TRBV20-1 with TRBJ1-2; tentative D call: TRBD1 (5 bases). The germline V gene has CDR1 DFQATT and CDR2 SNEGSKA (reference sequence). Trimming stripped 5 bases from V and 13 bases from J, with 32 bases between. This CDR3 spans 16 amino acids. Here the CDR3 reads CSAPEGDGAFIMASTF. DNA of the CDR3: TGCAGTGCTCCCGAGGGCGACGGGGCTTTTATTATGGCTAGCACCTTC.

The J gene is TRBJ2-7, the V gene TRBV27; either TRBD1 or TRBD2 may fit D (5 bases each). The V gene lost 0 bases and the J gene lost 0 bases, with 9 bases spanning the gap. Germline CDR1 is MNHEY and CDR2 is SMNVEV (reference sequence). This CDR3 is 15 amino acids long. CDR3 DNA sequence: TGTGCCAGCAGTTTATCGGGGGTGAGCTCCTACGAGCAGTACTTC. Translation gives CASSLSGVSSYEQYF.

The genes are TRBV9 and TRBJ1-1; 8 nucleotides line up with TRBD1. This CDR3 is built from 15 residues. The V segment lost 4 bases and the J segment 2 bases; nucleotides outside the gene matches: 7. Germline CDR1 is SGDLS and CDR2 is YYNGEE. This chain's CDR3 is CASSTQQGGNTEAFF. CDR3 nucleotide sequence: TGTGCCAGCAGCACCCAACAGGGGGGAAACACTGAAGCTTTCTTT.

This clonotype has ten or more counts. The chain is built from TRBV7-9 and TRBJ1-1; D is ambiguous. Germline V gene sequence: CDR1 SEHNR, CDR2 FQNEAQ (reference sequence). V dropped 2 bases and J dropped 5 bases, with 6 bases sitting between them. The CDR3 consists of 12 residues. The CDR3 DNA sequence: TGTGCCAGCAGCTTACTTGGTACTGAAGCTTTCTTT. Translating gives CASSLLGTEAFF.

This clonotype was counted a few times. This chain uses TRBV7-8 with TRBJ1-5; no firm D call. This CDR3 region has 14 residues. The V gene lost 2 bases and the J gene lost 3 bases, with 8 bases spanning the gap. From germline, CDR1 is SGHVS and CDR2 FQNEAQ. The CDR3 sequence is CASSLRGINQPQHF. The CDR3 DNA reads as TGTGCCAGCAGCTTACGAGGGATCAATCAGCCCCAGCATTTT.

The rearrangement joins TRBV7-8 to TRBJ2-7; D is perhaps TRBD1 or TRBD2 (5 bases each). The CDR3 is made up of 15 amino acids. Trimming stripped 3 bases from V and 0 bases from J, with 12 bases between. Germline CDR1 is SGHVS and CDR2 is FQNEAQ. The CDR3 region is CASSFADGGSYEQYF. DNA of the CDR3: TGTGCCAGCAGCTTTGCTGATGGGGGCTCCTACGAGCAGTACTTC.

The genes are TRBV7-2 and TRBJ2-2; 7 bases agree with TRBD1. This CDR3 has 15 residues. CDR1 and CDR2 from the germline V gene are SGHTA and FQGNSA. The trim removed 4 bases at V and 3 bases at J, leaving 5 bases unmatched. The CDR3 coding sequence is TGTGCCAGCAGCTCGTGGACAGGCCACACCGGGGAGCTGTTTTTT. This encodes CASSSWTGHTGELFF.

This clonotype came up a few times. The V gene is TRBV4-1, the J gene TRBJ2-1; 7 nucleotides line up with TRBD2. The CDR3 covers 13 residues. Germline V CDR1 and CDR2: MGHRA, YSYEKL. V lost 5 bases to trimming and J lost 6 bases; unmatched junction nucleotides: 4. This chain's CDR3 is CASSWREFNEQFF. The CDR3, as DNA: TGCGCCAGCAGCTGGCGGGAGTTCAATGAGCAGTTCTTC.

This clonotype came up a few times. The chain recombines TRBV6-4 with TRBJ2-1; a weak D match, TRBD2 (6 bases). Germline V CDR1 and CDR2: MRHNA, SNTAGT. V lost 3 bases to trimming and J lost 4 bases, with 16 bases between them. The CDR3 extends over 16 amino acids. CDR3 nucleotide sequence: TGTGCCAGCAGTGAAACGGCGGGGTCGATTTACAATGAGCAGTTCTTC. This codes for CASSETAGSIYNEQFF.

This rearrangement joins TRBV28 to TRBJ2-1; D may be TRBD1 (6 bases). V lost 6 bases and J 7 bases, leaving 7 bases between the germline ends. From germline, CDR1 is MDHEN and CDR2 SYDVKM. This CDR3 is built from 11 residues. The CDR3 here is CASRGANEQFF. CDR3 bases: TGTGCCAGCAGGGGGGCGAATGAGCAGTTCTTC.

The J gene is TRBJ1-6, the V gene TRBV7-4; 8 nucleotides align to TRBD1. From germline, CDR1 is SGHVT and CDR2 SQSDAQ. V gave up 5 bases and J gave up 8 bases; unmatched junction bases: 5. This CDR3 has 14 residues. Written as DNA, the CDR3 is TGTGCCAGCAGCGGGGAACAGGGGGATTCACCCCTCCACTTT. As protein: CASSGEQGDSPLHF.